What follows are 24 T cell receptor beta chains derived from one specimen sequenced in a study of CD8+CD57+ T cells in acquired aplastic anemia. For CDR3 and TCR beta VDJ profiling, genomic DNA was the template used. From the reads, TCRdb called clonotypes with MiXCR, one entry per CDR3 protein. The sample has about 260,000 distinct CDR3 sequences, less than 85% seen once; the top ten hold 40% to 55%. Flow cytometry had shown expanded CD8+CD57+ cells in the patients chosen for sequencing. Sequencing was carried out using sorted CD4+, CD8+, or CD8+CD57+ T cells (not recorded which) from PBMCs. The source of these receptors is a human donor with aplastic anemia.

Here the CDR3 reads CASGVGGTDTQNVLTF. CDR3 DNA sequence: TGTGCCAGCGGGGTCGGGGGCACAGATACGCAGAATGTCCTGACTTTC. J is TRBJ2-6 and V is TRBV7-2; D possibly matches TRBD1 or TRBD2 (6 bases each). Germline loops: CDR1 SGHTA, CDR2 FQGNSA. The length of the CDR3 is 16 residues. V was shortened by 8 bases and J by 13 bases, with 27 bases between the two germline ends. The whole variable domain, remainder taken from reference TRBV7-2 and TRBJ2-6, is GAGVSQSPSNKVTEKGKDVELRCDPISGHTALYWYRQSLGQGLEFLIYFQGNSAPDKSGLPSDRFSAERTGGSVSTLTIQRTQQEDSAVYLCASGVGGTDTQNVLTFGAGSRLTVL.

About this clonotype itself: The junction differs from germline at one of its ends, possibly a read error. The chain couples TRBV9 to TRBJ2-1; TRBD2 agrees at 10 bases. Looked up from germline, CDR1 is SGDLS and CDR2 is YYNGEE. This CDR3 contains 15 residues. The chain's CDR3 is CASSVTSGPYNQQFF. The CDR3 DNA sequence: TGTGCCAGTAGCGTGACTAGCGGGCCCTATAATCAGCAGTTCTTC.

DNA of the CDR3: TGTGCCAGCAGCGCTAGTTCCCGCGGCTACACCCTCGCCTACGAGCAGTACGTC. It translates to CASSASSRGYTLAYEQYV. This sequence joins TRBV9 and TRBJ2-7; D is unresolved. Trimming pared 3 bases from V and 2 bases from J, leaving 24 bases between. This CDR3 region has 18 residues. Germline CDR1 and CDR2: SGDLS and YYNGEE.

This chain connects TRBV7-9 to TRBJ2-3, with D possibly TRBD2 on 7 matching bases. V lost 7 bases and J 6 bases, leaving 17 bases between the germline ends. The CDR3 contains 14 residues. Germline-derived CDR1 and CDR2 are SEHNR and FQNEAQ (reference sequence). The CDR3 is CASTTRGAGDTQYF. In DNA, the CDR3 is TGTGCCAGCACCACCCGGGGGGCAGGCGATACGCAGTATTTT.

The chain carries TRBV7-3 and TRBJ2-2; D tentatively reads TRBD1 or TRBD2 (5 bases each). Per the germline V gene, CDR1 is SGHTA and CDR2 is FQGTGA. Trimming shortened V by 4 bases and J by 13 bases, and 25 bases separated the two germline ends. The CDR3 length is 16 residues. CDR3 sequence: CASSSGPGAPAVWLFF. In DNA form, the CDR3 reads TGTGCCAGCAGCTCCGGACCCGGGGCCCCAGCAGTTTGGCTGTTTTTT.

Only one count was recorded for this clonotype. The chain joins TRBV9 to TRBJ1-2; unclear D gene. The germline V and J ends were trimmed by 3 bases and 9 bases, with 24 bases remaining between them. CDR1 SGDLS and CDR2 YYNGEE come from the germline V gene. The CDR3 is made up of 16 amino acids. DNA of the CDR3: TGTGCCAGCAGCGCCCTGAGTACCGGGGAGCTGTTTTGCTACACCTTC. Translation: CASSALSTGELFCYTF.

This clonotype has just one count. The chain combines TRBV11-3 with TRBJ2-5; D unresolved. Germline V gene lookup returns CDR1 SGHNT and CDR2 YENEEA. CDR3 length: 14 residues. Trimming removed 0 bases from V and 0 bases from J, with 5 bases in between. The CDR3 reads CASSLELDQETQYF. The CDR3, as DNA: TGTGCCAGCAGCTTAGAGCTAGACCAAGAGACCCAGTACTTC.

The chain is built from TRBV15 and TRBJ2-1; D is undetermined. The germline V gene encodes CDR1 LNHNV and CDR2 YYDKDF (reference sequence). The CDR3 extends over 14 amino acids. This CDR3 reads CTIKRGSESDEQFF. The CDR3 DNA reads TGTACCATCAAAAGAGGCAGCGAGAGCGATGAGCAGTTCTTC.

The J gene is TRBJ1-1, the V gene TRBV7-2; a possible D gene is TRBD1 (6 bases). CDR1 and CDR2 from the germline V gene are SGHTA and FQGNSA. The CDR3 is 15 amino acids. The V and J ends lost 1 base and 13 bases respectively, with 22 bases between them. In nucleotides, the CDR3 is TGTGCCAGCAGCTTAGAGGACAGCCCAAGGAAGACCCATTTCTTT. Amino acid sequence: CASSLEDSPRKTHFF.

As concerns this clonotype: The junction departs from the called germline gene at one end, perhaps through a read error. The chain uses TRBV2 and TRBJ2-3; TRBD2 matches at 13 bases. Per the germline V gene, CDR1 is SNHLY and CDR2 is FYNNEI. CDR3 size: 15 residues. CDR3 residues: CASSWTSGSGDTEYF. Here the CDR3 DNA reads TGTGCCAGCAGCTGGACTAGCGGGAGCGGGGATACGGAGTATTTT.

This chain uses TRBV7-9 with TRBJ2-3; no clear D gene. Trimming pared 3 bases from V and 0 bases from J, leaving 4 bases between. The V gene's germline CDR1 is SEHNR and CDR2 FQNEAQ (reference sequence). There are 13 residues in the CDR3. The CDR3 here is CASSLPSTDTQYF. DNA for the CDR3: TGTGCCAGCAGCTTGCCTAGCACAGATACGCAGTATTTT.

With respect to this clonotype: The junction departs from the called germline gene at one end, perhaps through a read error. The rearrangement uses TRBV7-8 and TRBJ2-3; the D gene is possibly TRBD2 (6 bases). Germline CDR1 reads SGHVS; CDR2 reads FQNEAQ. The CDR3 is 14 residues long. CDR3 sequence (DNA): TGTGCCAGCAGCTTAGCGGGAGGTGCGGCTAAGCAGTTCTTT. Its translation is CASSLAGGAAKQFF.

The chain employs TRBV29-1 and TRBJ2-4; 7 nucleotides agree with TRBD2. The closer fit of TRBJ2-7 to the DNA end suggests the J call may be wrong. The CDR3 loop spans 12 amino acids. Germline CDR1 and CDR2: SQVTM and ANQGSEA. DNA of the CDR3: TGCAGCGGTCGACTAGCTGGGAACGAGCAGTACTTC. Its protein is CSGRLAGNEQYF.

V usage is TRBV5-1 and J usage is TRBJ1-3, with D possibly TRBD1 on 5 matching bases. This CDR3 spans 13 amino acids. V lost 3 bases and J 7 bases, leaving 11 bases between the germline ends. CDR1 and CDR2 (germline): SGHRS, YFSETQ. Here the CDR3 DNA reads TGCGCCAGCAGCTCCCTACCAGGGAACACCATATATTTT. This gives the protein CASSSLPGNTIYF.

V usage is TRBV7-3 and J usage is TRBJ2-6; D possibly corresponds to TRBD1 (6 bases). Germline values: CDR1 SGHTA, CDR2 FQGTGA. The CDR3 has 15 residues. The V gene lost 4 bases and the J gene lost 4 bases, with 11 bases spanning the gap. CDR3 region: CASSSSGTGANVLTF. CDR3 coding DNA: TGTGCCAGCAGCTCGTCCGGGACAGGGGCCAACGTCCTGACTTTC.

On this clonotype itself: The conserved closing phenylalanine or tryptophan is absent in this CDR3, likely reflecting a read error. The DNA is left out, because the CDR3 cannot be placed on it with certainty; the CDR3 is given as TCRdb lists it. The chain has TRBV7-2 and TRBJ1-2; no DNA check was done on the table's D call, TRBD1. A total of 13 residues make up the CDR3, ends included. Germline values: CDR1 SGHTA, CDR2 FQGNSA. The CDR3 spells CASSLGLPGAMAT.

Worth noting for this clonotype: The conserved phenylalanine or tryptophan is not found at the CDR3 terminus, so this likely reflects a read error. Because the CDR3's place on the DNA is in doubt, the DNA is left out and the CDR3 is given as listed by TCRdb. V usage is TRBV7-9 and J usage is TRBJ2-1. 13 amino acids form the CDR3, both terminal residues included. Germline V CDR1 and CDR2: SEHNR, FQNEAQ (reference sequence). CDR3 residues: CASSSSDTQYLGS.

This clonotype was observed a few times. The chain combines TRBV7-9 with TRBJ2-3; D is perhaps TRBD1 or TRBD2 (5 bases each). V was trimmed by 0 bases and J by 15 bases, leaving 22 bases between them. The germline CDR1 and CDR2 sequences are SEHNR and FQNEAQ (reference sequence). The CDR3 has 15 amino acids. The CDR3 loop is CASSLAGSYGANDYF. CDR3 in DNA: TGTGCCAGCAGCTTAGCGGGTAGCTACGGGGCCAACGACTATTTT.

The gene calls are TRBV7-8 and TRBJ2-3; tentatively, D is TRBD1 (6 bases). Gene TRBJ1-5 matches the end of the DNA better, so the J call may be wrong. CDR3 size: 13 residues. Germline V CDR1 and CDR2: SGHVS, FQNEAQ. The CDR3 coding sequence is TGTGCCAGCGGCGTCGGGGGCAGAGATACGCAGCATTTT. This codes for CASGVGGRDTQHF.

V and J are TRBV15 and TRBJ1-4; D not certain. Trimming left V 6 bases short and J 9 bases short, with 20 bases between. CDR1 LNHNV and CDR2 YYDKDF come from the germline V gene (reference sequence). This CDR3 has 15 amino acids. The CDR3 reads CATSIGHDQNKKLFF. In nucleotides, the CDR3 is TGTGCCACCAGTATTGGCCACGACCAAAATAAAAAACTGTTTTTT. Using reference TRBV15 and TRBJ1-4 for the parts outside the CDR3, the full variable domain is DAMVIQNPRYQVTQFGKPVTLSCSQTLNHNVMYWYQQKSSQAPKLLFHYYDKDFNNEADTPDNFQSRRPNTSFCFLDIRSPGLGDTAMYLCATSIGHDQNKKLFFGSGTQLSVL.

V usage is TRBV7-2 and J usage is TRBJ2-3; 7 bases align to TRBD1. CDR3 size: 14 residues. V was pared by 5 bases and J by 6 bases, with 8 bases of the junction left unmatched. Germline V lookup: CDR1 SGHTA, CDR2 FQGNSA. The CDR3 here is CASSLWDSQDTQYF. The CDR3 nucleotides are TGTGCCAGCAGCCTGTGGGACAGTCAGGATACGCAGTATTTT.

The chain couples TRBV7-6 to TRBJ2-3; D is perhaps TRBD1 (5 bases). TRBJ1-6 matches the DNA end more closely, so the J call is doubtful. This CDR3 comprises 14 residues. In germline, CDR1 is SGHVS, CDR2 FNYEAQ. Written as DNA, the CDR3 is TGTGCCAGCAGCTCAGACGGGGGGACCGCTCCCCTCCACTTT. Translating gives CASSSDGGTAPLHF.

V gene TRBV24-1 combines with J gene TRBJ1-1; D possibly corresponds to TRBD1 (5 bases). Germline CDR1 and CDR2: KGHDR and SFDVKD. Deletions cut 3 bases from V and 5 bases from J, with 12 bases between. CDR3 length equals 14 residues. CDR3 sequence (DNA): TGTGCCACCAGTGATCCAGGGAAGGGGACTGAAGCTTTCTTT. The encoded protein is CATSDPGKGTEAFF.

Notes on this clonotype: The germline gene is not matched at one end of the junction; a read error may be the cause. The chain carries TRBV7-9 and TRBJ2-7; no reliable D call. CDR3 length: 15 residues. Germline loops: CDR1 SEHNR, CDR2 FQNEAQ (reference sequence). The CDR3 DNA is TGTGCTAGCAGCTTAGGGTCGGGTAGCAGCTACGAGCAGTACTTC. Its protein is CASSLGSGSSYEQYF.